Presented here are 23 T cell receptor beta chains from one specimen sequenced in a study of cytomegalovirus exposure and HLA in healthy donors. Vbeta (60) and Jbeta (13) primers were used in the PCR. Produced via immunoSEQ multiplex PCR; TCRdb's table is partial and in-frame only. Of some 87,000 clones listed, 60% to 85% are singletons. The sequencing input was PBMCs. The receptors stem from a man younger than 35 in good health and CMV-seropositive.

The count of this clone is one. The chain recombines TRBV4-1 with TRBJ1-5, with TRBD1 as a possible D gene (6 bases). V lost 3 bases to trimming and J lost 0 bases, with 12 bases between them. The CDR3 has 16 residues. Germline V CDR1 and CDR2: MGHRA, YSYEKL. The chain's CDR3 is CASSHPPGHSNQPQHF. CDR3 nucleotide sequence: TGCGCCAGCAGCCATCCACCGGGACATAGCAATCAGCCCCAGCATTTT.

The rearrangement uses TRBV4-2 and TRBJ1-4; the D is unclear. Germline V gives CDR1 LGHNA, CDR2 YNFKEQ. The ends were cut back, 4 bases at V and 6 bases at J, with 15 bases in the middle. The CDR3 spans 15 residues. CDR3 bases: TGTGCCAGCAGCCGCGATCTCCAATTGGATGAAAAACTGTTTTTT. Translated: CASSRDLQLDEKLFF.

The rearrangement joins TRBV6-1 to TRBJ2-7; D perhaps matches TRBD2 (6 bases). The V gene lost 7 bases and the J gene lost 4 bases, with 14 bases spanning the gap. The CDR3 runs 13 residues. CDR1 and CDR2 from the germline V gene are MNHNS and SASEGT. CDR3 DNA: TGTGCCAGCAAGGCGGGATTTGGGTACGAGCAGTACTTC. It encodes CASKAGFGYEQYF.

V gene TRBV7-2 combines with J gene TRBJ2-7; D unclear. Trimming took 1 base from V and 0 from J, leaving 10 bases between them. Germline V gives CDR1 SGHTA, CDR2 FQGNSA. The CDR3 has 15 amino acids. CDR3 DNA: TGTGCCAGCAGCTTAGACCTTAGCAGCTCCTACGAGCAGTACTTC. Translation gives CASSLDLSSSYEQYF. The complete variable domain, with remaining parts taken from reference TRBV7-2 and TRBJ2-7, reads GAGVSQSPSNKVTEKGKDVELRCDPISGHTALYWYRQSLGQGLEFLIYFQGNSAPDKSGLPSDRFSAERTGGSVSTLTIQRTQQEDSAVYLCASSLDLSSSYEQYFGPGTRLTVT.

This clone has a handful of counts. The CDR3 DNA is TGCGCCAGCAGCCCACAGGGCCACGGACCCTACGAGCAGTACTTC. Encoded protein: CASSPQGHGPYEQYF. The rearrangement uses TRBV4-1 and TRBJ2-7; a possible D gene is TRBD1 (6 bases). The V and J ends lost 4 bases and 2 bases respectively, with 15 bases between them. The CDR3 contains 15 residues. The V gene's germline CDR1 is MGHRA and CDR2 YSYEKL.

CDR3 DNA: TGTGCCAGCAGTTTCCCTAGCGGTGAGCAGTTCTTC. Protein product: CASSFPSGEQFF. The chain joins TRBV27 to TRBJ2-1; 7 nucleotides agree with TRBD2. Germline CDR1 is MNHEY and CDR2 is SMNVEV (reference sequence). The CDR3 is 12 residues long. V was pared by 3 bases and J by 9 bases, with 2 bases of the junction left unmatched.

The V call is TRBV29-1, the J call TRBJ1-1, with D unclear. This CDR3 spans 14 amino acids. Germline CDR1 reads SQVTM; CDR2 reads ANQGSEA. Trimming left V 4 bases short and J 0 bases short, with 12 bases between. The CDR3 bases are TGCAGCGTTGCAGCGGGGAACATGAACACTGAAGCTTTCTTT. This sequence encodes CSVAAGNMNTEAFF.

V is TRBV6-1 and J is TRBJ2-3; tentative D call: TRBD1 (7 bases). This CDR3 has 15 residues. Germline V gene lookup returns CDR1 MNHNS and CDR2 SASEGT. Trimming took off 4 bases at V and 4 bases at J, with 15 bases between the two ends. The CDR3 loop is CASSGRQGGSDTQYF. In DNA, the CDR3 is TGTGCCAGCAGTGGGCGACAGGGAGGATCAGATACGCAGTATTTT.

The rearrangement uses TRBV29-1 and TRBJ2-3; 7 bases are a match to TRBD2. CDR3 length: 14 amino acids. J lost 5 bases, V lost 6 bases, and 11 bases had no gene match. The germline V gene has CDR1 SQVTM and CDR2 ANQGSEA. This CDR3 is CSVSSGFGGDTQYF. Written as DNA, the CDR3 is TGCAGCGTGTCTAGCGGTTTTGGGGGAGATACGCAGTATTTT.

The rearrangement links TRBV7-3 to TRBJ2-3; 7 nucleotides align to TRBD2. Germline trimming cut 2 bases from V and 1 base from J; bases unmatched to any gene: 0. CDR1 and CDR2 from the germline V gene are SGHTA and FQGTGA. This CDR3 spans 14 amino acids. CDR3 DNA sequence: TGTGCCAGCAGCTTAGCGGGGGGCACAGATACGCAGTATTTT. As protein: CASSLAGGTDTQYF.

The chain recombines TRBV9 with TRBJ2-1; 10 bases match TRBD2. Germline V gene lookup returns CDR1 SGDLS and CDR2 YYNGEE. V was pared by 4 bases and J by 5 bases, with 6 bases of the junction left unmatched. The CDR3 sequence is 15 residues long. This chain's CDR3 is CASSPGLALNNEQFF. The CDR3, as DNA: TGTGCCAGCAGCCCGGGACTAGCGCTGAACAATGAGCAGTTCTTC.

In this sample, this clone turned up once. The V and J genes are TRBV29-1 and TRBJ2-3; 9 bases fit TRBD1. Trimming at V came to 7 bases and at J to 4 bases, leaving 9 bases not matched to a gene. The CDR3 extends over 14 amino acids. Germline CDR1 SQVTM, CDR2 ANQGSEA. Here the CDR3 DNA reads TGCAGCGGGGGACAGGGAATTCCCCCAGATACGCAGTATTTT. This gives the protein CSGGQGIPPDTQYF.

The genes are TRBV19 and TRBJ2-3, with D maybe TRBD1 (6 bases). Trimming left V 8 bases short and J 8 bases short, with 17 bases between. The CDR3 covers 13 residues. Per the germline V gene, CDR1 is LNHDA and CDR2 is SQIVND (reference sequence). CDR3: CASSSGVFSTQYF. DNA for the CDR3: TGTGCCAGTTCCTCAGGGGTCTTTTCTACGCAGTATTTT.

The chain uses TRBV6-1 and TRBJ2-2, with D maybe TRBD1 (5 bases). CDR1 MNHNS and CDR2 SASEGT come from the germline V gene. Trimming took 3 bases from V and 1 from J, leaving 9 bases between them. This CDR3 spans 15 amino acids. The CDR3 sequence: CASSDRTGNTGELFF. CDR3 bases: TGTGCCAGCAGTGATCGAACAGGGAACACCGGGGAGCTGTTTTTT.

The chain carries TRBV6-1 and TRBJ1-1; TRBD1 matches at 7 bases. The germline V gene has CDR1 MNHNS and CDR2 SASEGT. The CDR3 sequence is 13 residues long. The V and J ends lost 10 bases and 3 bases, in that order; junction bases with no gene match: 8. The CDR3: CANRQGIYTEAFF. In DNA form, the CDR3 reads TGTGCCAATAGACAGGGAATATACACTGAAGCTTTCTTT.

J is TRBJ1-3 and V is TRBV5-4; D is perhaps TRBD1 (6 bases). This CDR3 is 15 amino acids long. CDR1 and CDR2 (germline): SGHNT, YYREEE (reference sequence). Deletions cut 4 bases from V and 5 bases from J, with 16 bases between. DNA of the CDR3: TGTGCCAGCAGCGTGCGGGGGCAATTAAGAAACACCATATATTTT. Amino acids: CASSVRGQLRNTIYF.

The J gene is TRBJ2-5, the V gene TRBV9; 9 positions agree with TRBD1. Germline CDR1 and CDR2: SGDLS and YYNGEE. CDR3 size: 14 residues. V lost 3 bases, J lost 1 base, and 1 base stayed unmatched. CDR3 nucleotides: TGTGCCAGCAGCGCGACAGGGGGCCAAGAGACCCAGTACTTC. This gives the protein CASSATGGQETQYF.

This chain links TRBV27 with TRBJ1-2; 9 bases align to TRBD1. The CDR3 contains 13 residues. V gave up 4 bases and J gave up 4 bases; unmatched junction bases: 1. Germline V lookup: CDR1 MNHEY, CDR2 SMNVEV (reference sequence). The CDR3: CASSSGQGYGYTF. CDR3 nucleotide sequence: TGTGCCAGCAGTTCGGGACAGGGCTATGGCTACACCTTC.

The chain couples TRBV7-9 to TRBJ2-1; 8 bases are a match to TRBD1. CDR1 is SEHNR, CDR2 FQNEAQ, per germline (reference sequence). The CDR3 sequence is 13 residues long. The J segment lost 6 bases and the V segment lost 5 bases, leaving 3 bases of the junction unmatched. CDR3 DNA sequence: TGTGCCAGCAGCCTCGACAGGGGCAATGAGCAGTTCTTC. The encoded protein is CASSLDRGNEQFF.

The V call is TRBV4-2, the J call TRBJ2-1, with 9 nucleotides matching TRBD1. The CDR3 runs 16 residues. Germline trimming cut 2 bases from V and 6 bases from J; bases unmatched to any gene: 8. Germline values: CDR1 LGHNA, CDR2 YNFKEQ. DNA for the CDR3: TGTGCCAGCAGCCAACGGGGGACAGGGAGCGTCAATGAGCAGTTCTTC. The encoded protein is CASSQRGTGSVNEQFF.

V is TRBV29-1 and J is TRBJ2-2; D perhaps matches TRBD2 (5 bases). Germline V gives CDR1 SQVTM, CDR2 ANQGSEA. Trimming pared 6 bases from V and 5 bases from J, leaving 16 bases between. The CDR3 extends over 14 amino acids. Here the CDR3 DNA reads TGCAGCGTAGCCGGACTCTCCTCAACCGGGGAGCTGTTTTTT. This gives the protein CSVAGLSSTGELFF.

The chain links TRBV20-1 to TRBJ1-1; possible D gene TRBD1, 6 bases. Between the trimmed V and J ends, which lost 3 bases and 10 bases, there was a span of 12 bases. This CDR3 has 11 residues. Germline V gives CDR1 DFQATT, CDR2 SNEGSKA (reference sequence). CDR3 region: CSASPGVGAFF. The CDR3 coding sequence is TGCAGTGCTAGTCCAGGGGTAGGAGCTTTCTTT.

The rearrangement uses TRBV5-4 and TRBJ2-3, with TRBD2 as a possible D gene (6 bases). CDR3 length: 15 amino acids. Trimming cost V 3 bases and J 1 base, with 12 bases left between them. Per germline, CDR1 SGHNT and CDR2 YYREEE (reference sequence). In DNA form, the CDR3 reads TGTGCCAGCAGCTACGCGGGGTGGGGCACAGATACGCAGTATTTT. Translating gives CASSYAGWGTDTQYF.